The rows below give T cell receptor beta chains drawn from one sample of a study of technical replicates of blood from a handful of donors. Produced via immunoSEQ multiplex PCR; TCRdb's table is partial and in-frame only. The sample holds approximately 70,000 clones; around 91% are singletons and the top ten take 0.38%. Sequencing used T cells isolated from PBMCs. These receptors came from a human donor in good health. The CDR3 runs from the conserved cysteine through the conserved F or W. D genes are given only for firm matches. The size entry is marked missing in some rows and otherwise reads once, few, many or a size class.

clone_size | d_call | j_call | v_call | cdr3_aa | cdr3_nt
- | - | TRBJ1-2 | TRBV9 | CASARSGAGGYTF | TGTGCCAGCGCCCGATCAGGGGCCGGTGGCTACACCTTC
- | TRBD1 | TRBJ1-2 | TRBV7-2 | CASSRRTGGDYGYTF | TGTGCCAGCAGCCGACGGACAGGGGGTGACTATGGCTACACCTTC
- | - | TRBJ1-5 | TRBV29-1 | CSVLQGLDQPQHF | TGCAGCGTCCTACAGGGCTTGGATCAGCCCCAGCATTTT
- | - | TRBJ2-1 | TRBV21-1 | CATLQGGEYNEQFF | TGTGCCACCCTACAGGGGGGGGAATACAATGAGCAGTTCTTC
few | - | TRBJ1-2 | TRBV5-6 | CASSLWGDSRYGYTF | TGTGCCAGCAGCCTCTGGGGGGACTCCCGCTATGGCTACACCTTC
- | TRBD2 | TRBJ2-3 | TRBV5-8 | CASSWGLQDTQYF | TGTGCCAGCAGCTGGGGACTACAGGATACGCAGTATTTT
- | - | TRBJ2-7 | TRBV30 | CAWRDSSYEQYF | TGTGCCTGGAGGGACAGCTCCTACGAGCAGTACTTC
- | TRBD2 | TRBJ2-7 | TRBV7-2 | CASSFRAGGMVSSYEQYF | TGTGCCAGCAGCTTCCGGGCGGGGGGTATGGTTAGCTCCTACGAGCAGTACTTC
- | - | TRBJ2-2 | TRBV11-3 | CASSAQDRLITGELFF | TGTGCCAGCAGCGCCCAAGACAGGCTTATCACCGGGGAGCTGTTTTTT
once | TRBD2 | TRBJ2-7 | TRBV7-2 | CASSFEWGGYEQYF | TGTGCCAGCAGCTTTGAATGGGGGGGATACGAGCAGTACTTC
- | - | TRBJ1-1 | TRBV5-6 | CASSLGAGAIGTEAFF | TGTGCCAGCAGCTTGGGTGCGGGGGCAATTGGCACTGAAGCTTTCTTT
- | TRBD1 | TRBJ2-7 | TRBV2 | CASSPHRGNYEQYF | TGTGCCAGCAGTCCCCACAGGGGTAACTACGAGCAGTACTTC
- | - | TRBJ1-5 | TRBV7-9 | CASSFSIEGPQHF | TGTGCCAGCAGCTTTTCCATAGAGGGGCCCCAGCATTTT
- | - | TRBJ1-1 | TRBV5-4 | CASSLLLNTEAFF | TGTGCCAGCAGCTTGCTCTTGAACACTGAAGCTTTCTTT
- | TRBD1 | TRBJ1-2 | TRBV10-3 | CAIGTGGPYGYTF | TGTGCCATCGGGACAGGGGGCCCTTACGGCTACACCTTC
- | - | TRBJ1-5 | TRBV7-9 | CASSQQNQPQHF | TGTGCCAGCAGTCAACAGAATCAGCCCCAGCATTTT
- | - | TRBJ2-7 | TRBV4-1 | CASSPYDRSHEQYF | TGCGCCAGCAGCCCTTATGACAGGTCCCACGAGCAGTACTTC
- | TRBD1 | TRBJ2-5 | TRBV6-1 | CASSEGGYRGETQYF | TGTGCCAGCAGTGAAGGAGGATACAGGGGAGAGACCCAGTACTTC
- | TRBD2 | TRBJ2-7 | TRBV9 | CASSPSGSGIDYEQYF | TGTGCCAGCAGCCCTAGCGGGAGCGGGATCGACTACGAGCAGTACTTC
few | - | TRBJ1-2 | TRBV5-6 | CASSFGYGYTF | TGTGCCAGCAGCTTCGGCTATGGCTACACCTTC
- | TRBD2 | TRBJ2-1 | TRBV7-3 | CASSPLAGAYNEQFF | TGTGCCAGCAGCCCCCTAGCGGGAGCCTACAATGAGCAGTTCTTC
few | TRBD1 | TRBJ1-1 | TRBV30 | CATSRQGNTEAFF | TGTGCCACTAGCCGACAGGGTAACACTGAAGCTTTCTTT
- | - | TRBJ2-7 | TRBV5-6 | CASSLGPSLVYEQYF | TGTGCCAGCAGCTTGGGTCCCAGTCTCGTCTACGAGCAGTACTTC
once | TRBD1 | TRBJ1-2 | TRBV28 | CASRGTAPSNYGYTF | TGTGCCAGCAGGGGGACAGCCCCTTCTAACTATGGCTACACCTTC